The 5 T cell receptor beta chains presented below share a single source sample, sequenced in a study of T cell responses to AZD1222 COVID-19 vaccine. Assay used: immunoSEQ multiplex PCR; TCRdb lists only in-frame clones, some missing. The sample lists about 150,000 clones, approximately 91% occurring once. The sample was peripheral blood, taken 28 days after the second AZD1222 dose. These receptor sequences come from an adult who received the AZD1222 COVID-19 vaccine.

The V and J genes are TRBV12-3 or TRBV12-4 and TRBJ1-2; 7 nucleotides match TRBD1. V lost 3 bases to trimming and J lost 8 bases; unmatched junction nucleotides: 6. The CDR3 consists of 13 residues. CDR3 sequence: CASSFTGENGYTF. CDR3 DNA sequence: TGTGCCAGCAGTTTCACAGGGGAAAACGGCTACACCTTC.

This chain uses TRBV6-5 with TRBJ1-2, with a possible D match to TRBD1 (5 bases). Trimming cost V 8 bases and J 7 bases, with 11 bases left between them. Germline V gives CDR1 MNHEY, CDR2 SVGAGI. The CDR3 is 11 residues long. The CDR3: CASQEGLGYTF. The CDR3 bases are TGTGCCAGCCAGGAGGGGCTTGGCTACACCTTC.

The chain is built from TRBV6-6 and TRBJ2-1; TRBD1 is a possible D gene (6 bases). The CDR3 loop spans 17 amino acids. Trimming took off 5 bases at V and 0 bases at J, with 17 bases between the two ends. From germline, CDR1 is MNHNY and CDR2 SVGAGI (reference sequence). Here the CDR3 reads CASSRTDTVSSYNEQFF. For the CDR3, the DNA is TGTGCCAGCAGTCGGACAGATACCGTAAGCTCCTACAATGAGCAGTTCTTC.

The CDR3 is CASSIRLGWELFF. The CDR3 region has the DNA TGTGCCAGCAGTATAAGGTTGGGATGGGAGCTGTTTTTT. This sequence joins TRBV12-3 or TRBV12-4 and TRBJ2-2, with D hard to call. This CDR3 has 13 residues. The V and J ends lost 5 bases and 9 bases respectively, with 13 bases between them.

The chain uses TRBV2 and TRBJ2-3, with 7 bases matching TRBD2. From germline, CDR1 is SNHLY and CDR2 FYNNEI. The CDR3 extends over 15 amino acids. V shed 4 bases and J 3 bases; nucleotides not matched to a gene: 7. The CDR3 sequence: CASSVLASGTDTQYF. CDR3 DNA sequence: TGTGCCAGCAGTGTATTGGCTAGCGGTACAGATACGCAGTATTTT.